This TCR beta chain was recorded in a study of T-cell reconstitution after alpha-beta-depleted transplantation in children. Trimming shortened V by 4 bases and J by 0 bases, and 20 bases separated the two germline ends. Germline CDR1 and CDR2: SGHRS and YFSETQ. This CDR3 has 19 amino acids. This clonotype has a handful of counts. Unique molecular identifiers were used in preparing the TCRbeta library. TCRdb redid the calling of the PCR reads with MiXCR, one entry per CDR3 protein. The sample consists of about 340,000 distinct CDR3 sequences, roughly 15% of them appearing once. This specimen consisted of PBMCs, obtained from the stem cell graft. The clonotype originates from a human donor who donated a stem cell graft to a child with Fanconi anemia. V usage is TRBV5-1 and J usage is TRBJ2-6, with a weak D call TRBD1 (6 bases). CDR3 region: CASSPRTTGFNSGANVLTF. CDR3 in DNA: TGCGCCAGCAGCCCGAGGACCACAGGGTTTAACTCTGGGGCCAACGTCCTGACTTTC.